This passage covers 3 T cell receptor beta chains from one sample sequenced in a study of blood T cell repertoires in COVID-19. Profiled with immunoSEQ multiplex PCR; TCRdb holds only in-frame clones, not every one. This sample has about 89,000 clones, with about four fifths found just once. The specimen was peripheral blood. The receptors derive from a man between 65 and 85 years old with COVID-19, enrolled during active disease.

V is TRBV6-6 and J is TRBJ2-7, with a tentative D call TRBD2 (5 bases). Trimming stripped 10 bases from V and 4 bases from J, with 17 bases between. CDR3 length equals 13 residues. Per germline, CDR1 MNHNY and CDR2 SVGAGI (reference sequence). The CDR3 region is CATRGAVDYEQYF. The DNA for the CDR3 is TGTGCCACCCGGGGAGCGGTGGATTACGAGCAGTACTTC.

With respect to this clone: Germline and junction disagree at one end, which may indicate a read error. The rearrangement uses TRBV6-2 or TRBV6-3 and TRBJ2-3; D possibly corresponds to TRBD2 (6 bases). The CDR3 is 14 amino acids. Germline V CDR1 and CDR2: MNHEY, SVGEGT. CDR3 in amino acids: CASSYSRGTYTQYF. The DNA of the CDR3 is TGTGCCAGCAGTTACTCGCGGGGCACATATACGCAGTATTTT.

The chain links TRBV5-1 to TRBJ2-1, with 9 bases that match TRBD1. Germline V lookup: CDR1 SGHRS, CDR2 YFSETQ. Unmatched junction bases numbered 3, after V lost 2 bases and J lost 3 bases. This CDR3 has 15 residues. The CDR3 bases are TGCGCCAGCAGCTTACCGGGACAGGGCTACAATGAGCAGTTCTTC. Translating gives CASSLPGQGYNEQFF.